This TCR beta chain was documented in a study of shared clonotypes between healthy human individuals. Genomic DNA (from each subset) was split evenly across several immunoSEQ plates. Measured with immunoSEQ multiplex PCR; TCRdb has only the in-frame clones, and not every one. The table has 2 million to 2.5 million clones, 90% to 97% seen once. This receptor was obtained from a man between 18 and 35 years old in good health. Input material: naive CD4+ T cells sorted from blood. Indicated subset: CD45RA+ positively selected.

The DNA of the CDR3 is TGCGCCAGCAGCTCACTCAAAGGCGACCCCTACGAGCAGTACTTC. It is translated as CASSSLKGDPYEQYF. The rearrangement links TRBV5-1 to TRBJ2-7, with D uncertain. The V end was cut by 3 bases, the J end by 2 bases, with 15 bases between. Germline CDR1 SGHRS, CDR2 YFSETQ. The CDR3 is 15 residues long.